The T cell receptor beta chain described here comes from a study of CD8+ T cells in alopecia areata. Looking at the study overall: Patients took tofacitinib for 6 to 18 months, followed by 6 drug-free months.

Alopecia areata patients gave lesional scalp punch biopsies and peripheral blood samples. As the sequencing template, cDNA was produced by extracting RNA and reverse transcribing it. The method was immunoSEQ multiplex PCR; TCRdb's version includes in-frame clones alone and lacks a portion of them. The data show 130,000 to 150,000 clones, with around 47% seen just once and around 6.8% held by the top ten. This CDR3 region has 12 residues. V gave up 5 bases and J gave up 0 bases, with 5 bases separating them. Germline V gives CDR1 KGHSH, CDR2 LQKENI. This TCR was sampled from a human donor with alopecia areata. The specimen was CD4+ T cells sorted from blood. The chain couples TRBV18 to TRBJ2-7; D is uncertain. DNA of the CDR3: TGTGCCAGCTCAGGCAGCTCCTACGAGCAGTACTTC. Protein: CASSGSSYEQYF.